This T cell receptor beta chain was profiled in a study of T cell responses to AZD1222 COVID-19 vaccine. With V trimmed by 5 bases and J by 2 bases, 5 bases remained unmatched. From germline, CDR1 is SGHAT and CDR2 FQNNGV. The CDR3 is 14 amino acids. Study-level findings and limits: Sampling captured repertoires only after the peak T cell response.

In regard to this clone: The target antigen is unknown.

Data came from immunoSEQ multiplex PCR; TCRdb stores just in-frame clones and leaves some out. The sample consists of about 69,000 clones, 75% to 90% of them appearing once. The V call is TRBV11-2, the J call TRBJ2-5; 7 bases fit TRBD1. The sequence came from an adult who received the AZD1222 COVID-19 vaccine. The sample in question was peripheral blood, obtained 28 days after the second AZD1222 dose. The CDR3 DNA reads TGTGCCAGCAGCCGAACGGGACAGCAAGAGACCCAGTACTTC. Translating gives CASSRTGQQETQYF.